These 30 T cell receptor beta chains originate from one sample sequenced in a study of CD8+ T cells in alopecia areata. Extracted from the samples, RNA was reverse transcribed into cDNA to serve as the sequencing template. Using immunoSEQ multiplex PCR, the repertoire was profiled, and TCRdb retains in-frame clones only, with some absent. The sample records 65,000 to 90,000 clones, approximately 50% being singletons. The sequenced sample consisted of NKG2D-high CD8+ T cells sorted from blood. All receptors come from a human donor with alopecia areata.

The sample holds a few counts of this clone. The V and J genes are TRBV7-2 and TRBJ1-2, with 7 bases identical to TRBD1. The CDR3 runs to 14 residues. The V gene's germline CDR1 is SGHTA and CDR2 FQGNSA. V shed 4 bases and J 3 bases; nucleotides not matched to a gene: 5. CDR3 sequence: CASSSGTDYYGYTF. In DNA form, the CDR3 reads TGTGCCAGCAGCTCAGGGACAGACTACTATGGCTACACCTTC. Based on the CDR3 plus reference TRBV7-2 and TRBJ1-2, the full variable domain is GAGVSQSPSNKVTEKGKDVELRCDPISGHTALYWYRQSLGQGLEFLIYFQGNSAPDKSGLPSDRFSAERTGGSVSTLTIQRTQQEDSAVYLCASSSGTDYYGYTFGSGTRLTVV.

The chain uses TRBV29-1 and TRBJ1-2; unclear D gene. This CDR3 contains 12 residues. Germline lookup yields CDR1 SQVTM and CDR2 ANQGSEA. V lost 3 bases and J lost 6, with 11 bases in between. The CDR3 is CSVDGEGNGYTF. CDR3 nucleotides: TGCAGCGTTGATGGGGAGGGAAATGGCTACACCTTC.

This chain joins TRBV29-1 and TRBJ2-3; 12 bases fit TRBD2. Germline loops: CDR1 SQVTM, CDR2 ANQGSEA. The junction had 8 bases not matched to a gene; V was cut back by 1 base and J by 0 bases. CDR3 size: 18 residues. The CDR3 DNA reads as TGCAGCGTTGAAGGGGCTAGCGGGGGGGCTCTGAGCACAGATACGCAGTATTTT. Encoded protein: CSVEGASGGALSTDTQYF.

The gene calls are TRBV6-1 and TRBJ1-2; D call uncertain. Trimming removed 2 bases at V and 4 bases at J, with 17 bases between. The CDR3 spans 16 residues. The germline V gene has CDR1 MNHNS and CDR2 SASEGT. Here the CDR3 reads CASSETGQLNLYGYTF. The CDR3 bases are TGTGCCAGCAGTGAAACGGGTCAACTTAATCTCTATGGCTACACCTTC.

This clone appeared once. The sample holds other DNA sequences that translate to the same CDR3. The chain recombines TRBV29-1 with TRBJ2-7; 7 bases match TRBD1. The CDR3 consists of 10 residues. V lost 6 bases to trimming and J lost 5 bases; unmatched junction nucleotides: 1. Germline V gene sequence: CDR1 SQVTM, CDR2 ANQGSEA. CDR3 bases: TGCAGCGTCACAGGGGACGAGCAGTACTTC. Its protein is CSVTGDEQYF.

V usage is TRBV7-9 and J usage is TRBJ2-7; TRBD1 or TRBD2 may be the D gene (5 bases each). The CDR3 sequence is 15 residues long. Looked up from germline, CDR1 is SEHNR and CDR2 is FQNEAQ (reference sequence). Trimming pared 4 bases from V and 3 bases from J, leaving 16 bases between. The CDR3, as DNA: TGTGCCAGCAGCTCCAGCTCCGGGGACCTCTACGAGCAGTACTTC. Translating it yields CASSSSSGDLYEQYF.

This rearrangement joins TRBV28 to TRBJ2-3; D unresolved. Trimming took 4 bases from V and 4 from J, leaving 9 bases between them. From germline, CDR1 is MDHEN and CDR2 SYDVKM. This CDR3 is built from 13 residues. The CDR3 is CASSSLDADTQYF. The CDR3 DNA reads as TGTGCCAGCAGTTCCCTCGATGCAGATACGCAGTATTTT. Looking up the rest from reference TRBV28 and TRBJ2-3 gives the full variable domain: DVKVTQSSRYLVKRTGEKVFLECVQDMDHENMFWYRQDPGLGLRLIYFSYDVKMKEKGDIPEGYSVSREKKERFSLILESASTNQTSMYLCASSSLDADTQYFGPGTRLTVL.

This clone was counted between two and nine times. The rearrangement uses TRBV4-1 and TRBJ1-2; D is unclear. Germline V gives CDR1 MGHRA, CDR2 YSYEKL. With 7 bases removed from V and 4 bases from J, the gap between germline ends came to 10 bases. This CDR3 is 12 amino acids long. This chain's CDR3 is CASMDSLYGYTF. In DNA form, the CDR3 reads TGCGCCAGCATGGACTCTCTCTATGGCTACACCTTC.

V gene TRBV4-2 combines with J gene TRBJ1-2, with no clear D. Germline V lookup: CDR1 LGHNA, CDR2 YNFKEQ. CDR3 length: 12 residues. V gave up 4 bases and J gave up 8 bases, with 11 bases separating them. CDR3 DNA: TGTGCCAGCAGCCCCGGAGGGCCGGGCTACACCTTC. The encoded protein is CASSPGGPGYTF.

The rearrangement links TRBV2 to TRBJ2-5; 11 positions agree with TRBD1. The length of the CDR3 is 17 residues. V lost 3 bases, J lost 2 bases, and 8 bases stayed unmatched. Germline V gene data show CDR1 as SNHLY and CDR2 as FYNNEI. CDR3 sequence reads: CASSDGGQGGAQETQYF. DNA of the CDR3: TGTGCCAGCAGTGATGGGGGACAGGGGGGTGCACAAGAGACCCAGTACTTC.

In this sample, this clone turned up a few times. DNA for the CDR3: TGCAGCGTCGCAACCCCAGGTGACCCCTACGAGCAGTACTTC. Translation gives CSVATPGDPYEQYF. The genes are TRBV29-1 and TRBJ2-7; D unresolved. This CDR3 region has 14 residues. Trimming pared 6 bases from V and 2 bases from J, leaving 17 bases between. CDR1 is SQVTM, CDR2 ANQGSEA, per germline.

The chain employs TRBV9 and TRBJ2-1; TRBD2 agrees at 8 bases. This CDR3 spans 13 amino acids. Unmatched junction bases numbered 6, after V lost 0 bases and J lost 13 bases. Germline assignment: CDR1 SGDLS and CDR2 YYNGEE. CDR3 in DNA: TGTGCCAGCAGCGTAGCTAGCGGGTCAACACAGTTCTTC. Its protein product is CASSVASGSTQFF. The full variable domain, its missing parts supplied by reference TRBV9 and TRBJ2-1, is DSGVTQTPKHLITATGQRVTLRCSPRSGDLSVYWYQQSLDQGLQFLIQYYNGEERAKGNILERFSAQQFPDLHSELNLSSLELGDSALYFCASSVASGSTQFFGPGTRLTVL.

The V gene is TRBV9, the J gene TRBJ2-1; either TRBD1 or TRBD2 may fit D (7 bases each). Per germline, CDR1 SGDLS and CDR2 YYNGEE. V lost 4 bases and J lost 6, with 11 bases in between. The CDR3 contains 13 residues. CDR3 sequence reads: CASSTGEGNEQFF. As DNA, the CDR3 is TGTGCCAGCAGCACAGGGGAGGGCAATGAGCAGTTCTTC.

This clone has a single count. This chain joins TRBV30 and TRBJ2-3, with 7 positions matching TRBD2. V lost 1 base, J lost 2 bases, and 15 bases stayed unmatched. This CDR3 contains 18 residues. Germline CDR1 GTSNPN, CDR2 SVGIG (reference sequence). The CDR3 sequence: CAWSARPASGLNTDTQYF. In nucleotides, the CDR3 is TGTGCCTGGAGTGCCCGACCGGCTAGCGGATTAAACACAGATACGCAGTATTTT.

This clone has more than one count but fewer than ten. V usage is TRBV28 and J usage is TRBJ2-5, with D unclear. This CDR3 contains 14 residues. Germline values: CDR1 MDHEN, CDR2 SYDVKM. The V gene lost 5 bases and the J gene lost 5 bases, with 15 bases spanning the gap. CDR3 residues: CASSPSFAGETQYF. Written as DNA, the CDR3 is TGTGCCAGCAGTCCTTCTTTCGCCGGGGAGACCCAGTACTTC.

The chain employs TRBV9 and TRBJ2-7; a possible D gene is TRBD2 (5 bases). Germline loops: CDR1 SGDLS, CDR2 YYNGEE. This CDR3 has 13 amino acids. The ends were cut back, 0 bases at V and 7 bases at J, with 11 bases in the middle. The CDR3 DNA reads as TGTGCCAGCAGCGTAGGGGTCCCGGGGGAGCAGTACTTC. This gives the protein CASSVGVPGEQYF.

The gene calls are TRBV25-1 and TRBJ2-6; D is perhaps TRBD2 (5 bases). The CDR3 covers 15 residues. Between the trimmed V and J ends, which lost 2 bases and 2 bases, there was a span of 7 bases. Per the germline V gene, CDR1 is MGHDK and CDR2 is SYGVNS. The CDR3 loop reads CASSEVGAGANVLTF. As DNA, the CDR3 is TGTGCCAGCAGTGAAGTCGGGGCTGGGGCCAACGTCCTGACTTTC. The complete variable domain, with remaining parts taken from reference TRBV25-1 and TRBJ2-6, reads EADIYQTPRYLVIGTGKKITLECSQTMGHDKMYWYQQDPGMELHLIHYSYGVNSTEKGDLSSESTVSRIRTEHFPLTLESARPSHTSQYLCASSEVGAGANVLTFGAGSRLTVL.

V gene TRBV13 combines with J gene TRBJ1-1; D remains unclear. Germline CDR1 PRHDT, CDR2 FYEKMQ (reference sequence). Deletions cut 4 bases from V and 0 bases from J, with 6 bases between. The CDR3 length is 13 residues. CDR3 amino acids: CASSSDVNTEAFF. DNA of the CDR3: TGTGCCAGCAGCTCGGACGTGAACACTGAAGCTTTCTTT.

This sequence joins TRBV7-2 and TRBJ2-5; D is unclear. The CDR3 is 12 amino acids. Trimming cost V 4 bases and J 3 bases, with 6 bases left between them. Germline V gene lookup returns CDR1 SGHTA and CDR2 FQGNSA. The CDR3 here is CASSWSKETQYF. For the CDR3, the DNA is TGTGCCAGCAGCTGGAGCAAAGAGACCCAGTACTTC.

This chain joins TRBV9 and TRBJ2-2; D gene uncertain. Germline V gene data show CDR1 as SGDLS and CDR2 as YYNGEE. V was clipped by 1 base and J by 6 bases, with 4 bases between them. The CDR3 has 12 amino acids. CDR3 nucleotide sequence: TGTGCCAGCAGCGTAAGGCCCGGGGAGCTGTTTTTT. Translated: CASSVRPGELFF.

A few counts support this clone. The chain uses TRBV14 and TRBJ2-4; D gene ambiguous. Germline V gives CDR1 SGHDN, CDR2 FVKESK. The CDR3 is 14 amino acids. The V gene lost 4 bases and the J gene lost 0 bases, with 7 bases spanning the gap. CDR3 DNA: TGTGCCAGCAGCCCCTCAATAGCCAAAAACATTCAGTACTTC. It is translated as CASSPSIAKNIQYF.

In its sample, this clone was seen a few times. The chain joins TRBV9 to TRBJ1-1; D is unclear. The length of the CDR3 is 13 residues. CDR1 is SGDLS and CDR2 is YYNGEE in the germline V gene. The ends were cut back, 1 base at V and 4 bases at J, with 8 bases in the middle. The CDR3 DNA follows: TGTGCCAGCAGCGTATCCGGGATCACTGAAGCTTTCTTT. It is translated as CASSVSGITEAFF.

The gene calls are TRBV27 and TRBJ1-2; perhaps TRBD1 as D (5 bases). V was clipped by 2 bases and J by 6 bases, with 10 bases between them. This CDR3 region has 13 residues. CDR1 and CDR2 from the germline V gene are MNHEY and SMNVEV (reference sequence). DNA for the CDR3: TGTGCCAGCAGTTTAGGGGGTGAAAATGGCTACACCTTC. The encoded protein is CASSLGGENGYTF.

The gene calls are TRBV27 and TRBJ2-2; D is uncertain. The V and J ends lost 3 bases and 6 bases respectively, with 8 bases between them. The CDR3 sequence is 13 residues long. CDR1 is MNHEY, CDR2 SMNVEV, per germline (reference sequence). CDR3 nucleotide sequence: TGTGCCAGCAGTTTTCGGGTAGCCGGGGAGCTGTTTTTT. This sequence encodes CASSFRVAGELFF.

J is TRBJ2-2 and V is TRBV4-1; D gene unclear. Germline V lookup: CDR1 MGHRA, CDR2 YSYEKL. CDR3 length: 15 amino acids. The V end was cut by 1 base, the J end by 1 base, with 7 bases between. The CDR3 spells CASSQGTVNTGELFF. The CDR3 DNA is TGCGCCAGCAGCCAAGGCACCGTGAACACCGGGGAGCTGTTTTTT.

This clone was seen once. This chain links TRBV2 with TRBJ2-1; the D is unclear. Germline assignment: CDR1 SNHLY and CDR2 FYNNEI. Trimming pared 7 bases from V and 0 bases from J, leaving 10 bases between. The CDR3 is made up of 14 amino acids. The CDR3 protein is CASNGGSSYNEQFF. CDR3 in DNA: TGTGCCAGCAATGGCGGTAGCTCCTACAATGAGCAGTTCTTC.

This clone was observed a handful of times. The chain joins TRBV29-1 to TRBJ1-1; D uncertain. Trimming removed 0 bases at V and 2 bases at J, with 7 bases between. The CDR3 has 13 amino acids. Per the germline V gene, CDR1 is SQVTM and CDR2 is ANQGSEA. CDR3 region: CSVEELLNTEAFF. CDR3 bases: TGCAGCGTTGAAGAGCTACTAAACACTGAAGCTTTCTTT.

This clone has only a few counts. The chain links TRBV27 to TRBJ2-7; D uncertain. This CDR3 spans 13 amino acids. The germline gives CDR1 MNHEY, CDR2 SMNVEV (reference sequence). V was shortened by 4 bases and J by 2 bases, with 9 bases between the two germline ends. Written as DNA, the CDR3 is TGTGCCAGCAGTTCGATCTTCCCCTACGAGCAGTACTTC. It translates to CASSSIFPYEQYF.

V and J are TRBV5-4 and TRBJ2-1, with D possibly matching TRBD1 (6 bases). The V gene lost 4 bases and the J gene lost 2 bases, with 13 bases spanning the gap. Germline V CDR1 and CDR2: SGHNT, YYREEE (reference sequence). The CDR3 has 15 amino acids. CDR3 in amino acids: CASSPPGDPYNEQFF. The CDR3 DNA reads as TGTGCCAGCAGCCCCCCAGGGGACCCCTACAATGAGCAGTTCTTC.

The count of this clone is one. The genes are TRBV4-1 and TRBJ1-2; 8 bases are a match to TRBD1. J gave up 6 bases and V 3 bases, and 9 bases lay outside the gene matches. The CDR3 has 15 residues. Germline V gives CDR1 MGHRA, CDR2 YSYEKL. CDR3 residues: CASSHTQGARDGYTF. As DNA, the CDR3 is TGCGCCAGCAGCCACACGCAGGGGGCTCGGGATGGCTACACCTTC.